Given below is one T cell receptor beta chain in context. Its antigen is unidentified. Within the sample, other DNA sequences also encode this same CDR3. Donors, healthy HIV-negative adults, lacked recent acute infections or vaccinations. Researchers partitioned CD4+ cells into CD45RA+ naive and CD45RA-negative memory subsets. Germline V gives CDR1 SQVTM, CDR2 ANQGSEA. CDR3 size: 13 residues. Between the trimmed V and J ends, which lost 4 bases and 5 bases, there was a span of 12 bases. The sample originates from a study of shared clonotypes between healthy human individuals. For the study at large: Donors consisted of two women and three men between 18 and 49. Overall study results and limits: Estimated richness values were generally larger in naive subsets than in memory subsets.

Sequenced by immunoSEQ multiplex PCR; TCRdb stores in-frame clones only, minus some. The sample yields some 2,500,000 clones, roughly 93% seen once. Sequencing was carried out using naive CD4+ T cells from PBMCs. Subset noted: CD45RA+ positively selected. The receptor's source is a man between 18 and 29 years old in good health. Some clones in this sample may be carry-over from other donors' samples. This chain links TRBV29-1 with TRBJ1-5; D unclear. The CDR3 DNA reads TGCAGCGTTGGGACGGGCCCTTATCAGCCCCAGCATTTT. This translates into CSVGTGPYQPQHF.